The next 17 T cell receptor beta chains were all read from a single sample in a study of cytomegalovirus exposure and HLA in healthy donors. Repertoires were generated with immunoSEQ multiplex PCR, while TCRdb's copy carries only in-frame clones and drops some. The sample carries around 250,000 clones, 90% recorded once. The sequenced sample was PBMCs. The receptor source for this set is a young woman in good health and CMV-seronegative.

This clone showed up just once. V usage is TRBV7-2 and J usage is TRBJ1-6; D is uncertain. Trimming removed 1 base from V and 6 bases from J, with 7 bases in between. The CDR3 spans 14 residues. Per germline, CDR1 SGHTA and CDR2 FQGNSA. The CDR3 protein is CASSLGQFNSPLHF. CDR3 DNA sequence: TGTGCCAGCAGCTTAGGACAATTTAATTCACCCCTCCACTTT.

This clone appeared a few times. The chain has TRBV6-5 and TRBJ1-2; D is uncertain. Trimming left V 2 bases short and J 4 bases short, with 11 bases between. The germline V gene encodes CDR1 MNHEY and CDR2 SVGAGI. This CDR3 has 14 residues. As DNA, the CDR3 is TGTGCCAGCAGTTACGGAGGGCGGGCCTATGGCTACACCTTC. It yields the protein CASSYGGRAYGYTF.

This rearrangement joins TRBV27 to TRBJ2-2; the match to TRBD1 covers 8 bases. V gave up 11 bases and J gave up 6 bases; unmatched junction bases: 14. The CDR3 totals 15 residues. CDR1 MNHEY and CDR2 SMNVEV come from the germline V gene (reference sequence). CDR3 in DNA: TGTGCCTCCGGACAGGGATCGCCAGGTCCCGGGGAGCTGTTTTTT. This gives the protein CASGQGSPGPGELFF.

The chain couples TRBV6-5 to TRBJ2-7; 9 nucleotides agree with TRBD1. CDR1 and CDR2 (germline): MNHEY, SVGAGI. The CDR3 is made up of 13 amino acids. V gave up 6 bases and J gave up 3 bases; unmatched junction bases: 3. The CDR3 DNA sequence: TGTGCCAGCAGGGGACAGGGAGGCTACGAGCAGTACGTC. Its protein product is CASRGQGGYEQYV.

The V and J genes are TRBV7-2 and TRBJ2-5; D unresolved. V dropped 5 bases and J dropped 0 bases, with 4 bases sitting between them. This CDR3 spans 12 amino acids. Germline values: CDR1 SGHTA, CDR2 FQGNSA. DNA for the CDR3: TGTGCCAGCAGCCCGTACCAAGAGACCCAGTACTTC. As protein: CASSPYQETQYF.

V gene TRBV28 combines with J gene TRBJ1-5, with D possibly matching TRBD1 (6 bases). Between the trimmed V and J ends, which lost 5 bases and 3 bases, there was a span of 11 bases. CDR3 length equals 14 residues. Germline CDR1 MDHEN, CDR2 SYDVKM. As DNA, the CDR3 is TGTGCCAGCAGTCACAGGGCCCCCAATCAGCCCCAGCATTTT. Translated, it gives CASSHRAPNQPQHF.

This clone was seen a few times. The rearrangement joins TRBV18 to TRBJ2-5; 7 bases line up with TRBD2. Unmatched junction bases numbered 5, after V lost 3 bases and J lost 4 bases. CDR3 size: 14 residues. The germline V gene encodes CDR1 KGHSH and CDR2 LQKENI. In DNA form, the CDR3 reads TGTGCCAGCTCACCTAACGGGGGGAGAGAGACCCAGTACTTC. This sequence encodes CASSPNGGRETQYF.

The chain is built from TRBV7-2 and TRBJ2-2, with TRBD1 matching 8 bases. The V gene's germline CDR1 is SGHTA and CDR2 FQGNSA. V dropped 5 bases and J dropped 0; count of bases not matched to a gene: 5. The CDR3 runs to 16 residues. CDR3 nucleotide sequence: TGTGCCAGCAGCCGCAGGGGGCCACCGAACACCGGGGAGCTGTTTTTT. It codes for CASSRRGPPNTGELFF.

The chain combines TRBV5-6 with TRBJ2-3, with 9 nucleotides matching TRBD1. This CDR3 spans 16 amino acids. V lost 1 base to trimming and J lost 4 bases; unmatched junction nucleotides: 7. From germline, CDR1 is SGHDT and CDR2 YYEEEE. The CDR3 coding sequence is TGTGCCAGCAGCTTGCTGGGACAGGGTGGTCCAGATACGCAGTATTTT. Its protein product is CASSLLGQGGPDTQYF.

The CDR3 sequence is CAISYWDRADTGELFF. Here the CDR3 DNA reads TGTGCCATCAGTTACTGGGACAGGGCGGACACCGGGGAGCTGTTTTTT. The rearrangement links TRBV10-3 to TRBJ2-2; 9 nucleotides agree with TRBD1. V was pared by 5 bases and J by 3 bases, with 7 bases of the junction left unmatched. Looked up from germline, CDR1 is ENHRY and CDR2 is SYGVKD. This CDR3 spans 16 amino acids.

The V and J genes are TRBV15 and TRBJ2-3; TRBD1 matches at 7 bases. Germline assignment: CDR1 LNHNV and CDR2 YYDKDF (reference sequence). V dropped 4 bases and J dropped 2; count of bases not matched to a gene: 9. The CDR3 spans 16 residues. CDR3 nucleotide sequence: TGTGCCACCAGCACAGGCGAGGGGGCCCACACAGATACGCAGTATTTT. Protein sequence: CATSTGEGAHTDTQYF. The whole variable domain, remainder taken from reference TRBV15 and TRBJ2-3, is DAMVIQNPRYQVTQFGKPVTLSCSQTLNHNVMYWYQQKSSQAPKLLFHYYDKDFNNEADTPDNFQSRRPNTSFCFLDIRSPGLGDTAMYLCATSTGEGAHTDTQYFGPGTRLTVL.

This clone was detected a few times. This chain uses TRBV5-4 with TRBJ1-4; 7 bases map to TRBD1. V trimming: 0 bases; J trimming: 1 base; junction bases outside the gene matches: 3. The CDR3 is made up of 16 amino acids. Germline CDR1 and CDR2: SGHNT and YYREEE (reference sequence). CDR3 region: CASSLGQGQTNEKLFF. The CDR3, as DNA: TGTGCCAGCAGCTTGGGACAGGGTCAAACTAATGAAAAACTGTTTTTT.

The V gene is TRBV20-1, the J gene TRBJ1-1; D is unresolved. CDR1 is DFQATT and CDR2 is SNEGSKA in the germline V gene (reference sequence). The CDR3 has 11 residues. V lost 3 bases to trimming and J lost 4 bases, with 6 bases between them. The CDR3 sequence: CSASSSTEAFF. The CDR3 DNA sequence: TGCAGTGCTAGTTCCAGCACTGAAGCTTTCTTT.

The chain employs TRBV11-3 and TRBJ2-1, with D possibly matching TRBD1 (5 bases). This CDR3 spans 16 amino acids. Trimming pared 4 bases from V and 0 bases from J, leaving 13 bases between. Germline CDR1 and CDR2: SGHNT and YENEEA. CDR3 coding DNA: TGTGCCAGCAGCTCCAGGGTTGGCGGCTCCTACAATGAGCAGTTCTTC. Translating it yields CASSSRVGGSYNEQFF.

The CDR3 loop reads CASSGAGTHYGYTF. CDR3 DNA: TGTGCCAGCAGTGGAGCCGGGACACACTATGGCTACACCTTC. The rearrangement uses TRBV27 and TRBJ1-2, with D tentatively TRBD1 (6 bases). The CDR3 loop spans 14 amino acids. Trimming cost V 5 bases and J 3 bases, with 13 bases left between them. Germline values: CDR1 MNHEY, CDR2 SMNVEV (reference sequence).

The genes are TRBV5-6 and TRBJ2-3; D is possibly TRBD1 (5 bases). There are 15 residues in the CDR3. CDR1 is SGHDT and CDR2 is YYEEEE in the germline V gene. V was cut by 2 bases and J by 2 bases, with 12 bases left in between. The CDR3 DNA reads TGTGCCAGCAGCTTTAACCAGGGAAACACAGATACGCAGTATTTT. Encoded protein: CASSFNQGNTDTQYF.

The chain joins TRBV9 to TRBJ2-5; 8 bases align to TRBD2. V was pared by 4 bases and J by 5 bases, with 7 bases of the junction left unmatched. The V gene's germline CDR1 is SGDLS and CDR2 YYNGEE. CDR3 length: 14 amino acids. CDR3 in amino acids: CASSPRGGRETQYF. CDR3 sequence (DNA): TGTGCCAGCAGCCCCCGGGGGGGCCGGGAGACCCAGTACTTC.